This record looks at one T cell receptor beta chain sequence and its context. V shed 0 bases and J 4 bases; nucleotides not matched to a gene: 1. This CDR3 is built from 15 residues. Germline V CDR1 and CDR2: SGDLS, YYNGEE. Only in-frame clones appear in the TCRdb table, and some are missing; sequencing was by immunoSEQ multiplex PCR. The sample lists 45,000 to 60,000 clones, approximately 92% occurring once. The sample is drawn from a study of T cell changes during pregnancy in multiple sclerosis. The material sequenced was CD4+ T cells from peripheral blood mononuclear cells, taken in the third trimester of pregnancy. The receptor comes from a female donor with multiple sclerosis, enrolled in a pregnancy study. This rearrangement joins TRBV9 to TRBJ1-5; 10 nucleotides line up with TRBD1. CDR3: CASSVGDRGNQPQHF. The CDR3 coding sequence is TGTGCCAGCAGCGTAGGGGACAGGGGAAATCAGCCCCAGCATTTT.